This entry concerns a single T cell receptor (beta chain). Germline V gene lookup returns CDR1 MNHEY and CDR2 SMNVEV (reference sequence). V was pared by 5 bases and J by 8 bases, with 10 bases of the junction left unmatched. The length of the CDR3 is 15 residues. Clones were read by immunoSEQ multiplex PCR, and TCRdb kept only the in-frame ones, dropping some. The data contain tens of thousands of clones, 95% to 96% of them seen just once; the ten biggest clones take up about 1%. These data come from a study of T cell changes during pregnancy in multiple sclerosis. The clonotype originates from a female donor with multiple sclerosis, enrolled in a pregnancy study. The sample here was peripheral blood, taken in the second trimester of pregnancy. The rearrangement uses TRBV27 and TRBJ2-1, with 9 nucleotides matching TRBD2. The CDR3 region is CASSPLSGGVDEQFF. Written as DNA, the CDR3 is TGTGCCAGCAGTCCTCTTAGCGGGGGAGTCGATGAGCAGTTCTTC.